Below are 5 T cell receptor beta chains sequenced from a single sample in a study of identical twins. From the 5' RACE reads, TCRdb called clonotypes with MiXCR, one entry per CDR3 protein. The sample lists roughly 190,000 distinct CDR3 sequences; about 15% were seen once. This same sample was also part of a study on T cells expressing NK-cell markers.

Input material: CD8+ T cells sorted from blood. The receptors here all came from a woman under 30 in good health.

J is TRBJ2-2 and V is TRBV9; TRBD2 aligns across 7 bases. Germline CDR1 SGDLS, CDR2 YYNGEE. V shed 7 bases, J shed 1 base, and the junction held 1 base outside the gene matches. The CDR3 is 13 amino acids. The CDR3 region is CASGRENTGELFF. Here the CDR3 DNA reads TGTGCCAGCGGGAGGGAGAACACCGGGGAGCTGTTTTTT.

This sequence joins TRBV4-3 and TRBJ1-1, with 7 bases matching TRBD1. Per the germline V gene, CDR1 is LGHNA and CDR2 is YSLEER. V lost 1 base to trimming and J lost 0 bases; unmatched junction nucleotides: 2. The length of the CDR3 is 15 residues. Here the CDR3 reads CASSQGGQMNTEAFF. The DNA of the CDR3 is TGCGCCAGCAGCCAAGGGGGACAGATGAACACTGAAGCTTTCTTT.

A few counts support this clonotype. V is TRBV5-6 and J is TRBJ1-2; no reliable D call. The germline V and J ends were trimmed by 0 bases and 1 base, with 4 bases remaining between them. The CDR3 has 13 residues. The germline CDR1 and CDR2 sequences are SGHDT and YYEEEE. The CDR3 coding sequence is TGTGCCAGCAGCTTGGACAATAACTATGGCTACACCTTC. This codes for CASSLDNNYGYTF.

The rearrangement joins TRBV7-8 to TRBJ2-1, with 8 bases that match TRBD2. The germline V gene has CDR1 SGHVS and CDR2 FQNEAQ. The CDR3 spans 16 residues. The junction had 13 bases not matched to a gene; V was cut back by 5 bases and J by 7 bases. This CDR3 reads CASSGPGLVPKNEQFF. The CDR3 region has the DNA TGTGCCAGCAGCGGGCCGGGACTAGTGCCCAAAAATGAGCAGTTCTTC.

There are a few counts of this clonotype. The chain recombines TRBV14 with TRBJ2-1; no reliable D call. Trimming pared 5 bases from V and 2 bases from J, leaving 7 bases between. There are 13 residues in the CDR3. Looked up from germline, CDR1 is SGHDN and CDR2 is FVKESK. The CDR3 is CASSMTTYNEQFF. In DNA form, the CDR3 reads TGTGCCAGCAGCATGACAACCTACAATGAGCAGTTCTTC.